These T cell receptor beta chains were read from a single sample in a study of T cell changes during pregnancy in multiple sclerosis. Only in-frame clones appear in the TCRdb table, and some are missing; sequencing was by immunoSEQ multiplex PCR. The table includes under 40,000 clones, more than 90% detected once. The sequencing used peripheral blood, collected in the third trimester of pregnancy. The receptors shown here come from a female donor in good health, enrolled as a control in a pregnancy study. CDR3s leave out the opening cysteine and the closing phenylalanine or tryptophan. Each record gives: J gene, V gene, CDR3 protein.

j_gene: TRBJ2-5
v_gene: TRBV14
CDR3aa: ASSREVSWDRGEETQY

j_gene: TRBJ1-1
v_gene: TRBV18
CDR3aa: ASLSDRNTEAF

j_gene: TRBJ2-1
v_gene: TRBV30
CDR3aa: AWYERGLYNEQF

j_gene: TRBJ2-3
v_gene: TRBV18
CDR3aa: ASSPGQGSDTQY

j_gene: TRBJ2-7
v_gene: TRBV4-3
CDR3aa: ASTPELAGVGEQY

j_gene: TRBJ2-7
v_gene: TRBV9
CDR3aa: ASSAGRLGEQY

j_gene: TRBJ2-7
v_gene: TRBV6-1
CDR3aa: ASSVLPGGRAFHEQY

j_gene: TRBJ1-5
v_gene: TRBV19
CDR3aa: ASSIVQTGGDNQPQH

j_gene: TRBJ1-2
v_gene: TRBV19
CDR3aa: ASSTMTGGAIGGYT

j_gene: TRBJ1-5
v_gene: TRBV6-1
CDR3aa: ASSELEGAGQPQH

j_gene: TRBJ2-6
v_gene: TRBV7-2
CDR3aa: ASSLTGAGANVLT

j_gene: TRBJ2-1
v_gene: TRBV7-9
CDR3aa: ASSPRQGWNNEQF

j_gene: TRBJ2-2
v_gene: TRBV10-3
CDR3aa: AIMWEGLGELF

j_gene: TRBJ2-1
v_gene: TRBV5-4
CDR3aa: ASSLQGNEQF

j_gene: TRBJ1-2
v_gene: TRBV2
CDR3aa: ASSTGVRGYT

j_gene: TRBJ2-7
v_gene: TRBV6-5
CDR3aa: ASTRLAGYEQY

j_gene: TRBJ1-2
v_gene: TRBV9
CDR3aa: ASSGGTNSGYGYT

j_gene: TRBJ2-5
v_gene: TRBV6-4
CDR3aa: ASSEGSGGQETQY

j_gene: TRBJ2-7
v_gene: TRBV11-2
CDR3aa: ASSRTGTGGYEQY

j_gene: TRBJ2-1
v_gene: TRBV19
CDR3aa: ASTGTSGRPEQF

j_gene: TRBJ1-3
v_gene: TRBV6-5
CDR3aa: ASSRGAGNTIY

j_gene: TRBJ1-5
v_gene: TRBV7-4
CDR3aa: ASSQRDRGWGSSNQPQH

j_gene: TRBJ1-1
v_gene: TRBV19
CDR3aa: ASRLGTGRTEAF

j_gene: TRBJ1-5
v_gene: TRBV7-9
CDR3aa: ASSPTGNQPQH

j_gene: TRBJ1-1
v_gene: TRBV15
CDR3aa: ATSRDRAPGTEAF

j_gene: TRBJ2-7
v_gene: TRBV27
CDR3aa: ASSSGTSGRNEQY

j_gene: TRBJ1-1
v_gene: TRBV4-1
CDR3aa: ASSQDLGRDEAF

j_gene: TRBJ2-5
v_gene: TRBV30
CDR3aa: AWSYLAEETQY

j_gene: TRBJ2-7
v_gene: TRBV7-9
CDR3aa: ASSPPPDSSSYEQY

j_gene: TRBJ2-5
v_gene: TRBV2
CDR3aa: ASSPGGRASGETQY

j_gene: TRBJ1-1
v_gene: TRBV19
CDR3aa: ASSIPGGTGTEAF

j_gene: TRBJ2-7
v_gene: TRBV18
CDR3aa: ASSPPGRGLGAEQY

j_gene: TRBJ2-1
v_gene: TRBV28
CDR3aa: ASRSTGGNEQF

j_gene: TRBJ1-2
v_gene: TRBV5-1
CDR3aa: ASSLMGPADGYT

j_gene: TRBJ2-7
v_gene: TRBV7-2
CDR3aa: ASSLAGTGVYEQY

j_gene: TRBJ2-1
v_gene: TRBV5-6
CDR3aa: ASSTDRNEQF

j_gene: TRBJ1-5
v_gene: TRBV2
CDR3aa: ASSERGQPQH

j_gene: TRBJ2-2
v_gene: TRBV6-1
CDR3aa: ASSEGQGTGELF

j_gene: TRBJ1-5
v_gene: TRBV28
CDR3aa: ASSQAGERT